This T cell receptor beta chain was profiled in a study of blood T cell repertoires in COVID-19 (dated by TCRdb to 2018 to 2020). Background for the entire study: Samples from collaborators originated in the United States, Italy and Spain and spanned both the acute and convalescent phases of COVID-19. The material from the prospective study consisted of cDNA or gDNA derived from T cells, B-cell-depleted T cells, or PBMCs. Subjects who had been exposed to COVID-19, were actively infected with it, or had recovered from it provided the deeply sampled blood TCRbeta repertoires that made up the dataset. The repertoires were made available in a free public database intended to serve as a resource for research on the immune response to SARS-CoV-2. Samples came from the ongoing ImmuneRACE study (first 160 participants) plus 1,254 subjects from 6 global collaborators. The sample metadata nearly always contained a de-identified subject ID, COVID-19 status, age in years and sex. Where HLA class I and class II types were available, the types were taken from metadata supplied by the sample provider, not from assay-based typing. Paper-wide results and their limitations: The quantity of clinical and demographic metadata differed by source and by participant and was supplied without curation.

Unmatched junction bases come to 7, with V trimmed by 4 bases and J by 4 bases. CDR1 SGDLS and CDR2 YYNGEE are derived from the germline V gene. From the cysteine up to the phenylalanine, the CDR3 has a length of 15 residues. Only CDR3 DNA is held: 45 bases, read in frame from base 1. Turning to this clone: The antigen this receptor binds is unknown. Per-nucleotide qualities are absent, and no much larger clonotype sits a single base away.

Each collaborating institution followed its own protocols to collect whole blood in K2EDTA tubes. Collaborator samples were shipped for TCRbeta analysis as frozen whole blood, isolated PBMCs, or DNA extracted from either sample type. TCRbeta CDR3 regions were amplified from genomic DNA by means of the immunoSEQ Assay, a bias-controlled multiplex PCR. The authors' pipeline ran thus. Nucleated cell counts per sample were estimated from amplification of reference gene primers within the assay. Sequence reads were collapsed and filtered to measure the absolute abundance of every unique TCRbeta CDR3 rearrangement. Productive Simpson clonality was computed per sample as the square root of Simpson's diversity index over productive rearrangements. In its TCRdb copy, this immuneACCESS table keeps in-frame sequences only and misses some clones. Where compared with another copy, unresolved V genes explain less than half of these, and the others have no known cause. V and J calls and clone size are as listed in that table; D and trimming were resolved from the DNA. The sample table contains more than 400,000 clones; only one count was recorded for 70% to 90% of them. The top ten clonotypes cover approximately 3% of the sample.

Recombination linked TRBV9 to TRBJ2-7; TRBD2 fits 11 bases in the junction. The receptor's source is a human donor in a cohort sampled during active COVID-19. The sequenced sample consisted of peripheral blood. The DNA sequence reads TGTGCCAGCAGCCCAAGGGGACTAGCGGTATACGAGCAGTACTTC. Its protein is CASSPRGLAVYEQYF.